This entry lists 3 T cell receptor beta chains sequenced from one sample in a study of T cell responses to AZD1222 COVID-19 vaccine. Some clones are missing from TCRdb's copy, which holds only in-frame ones; the method was immunoSEQ multiplex PCR. In the table there are 90,000 or so clones, 70% to 90% of which are singletons. Sequencing used peripheral blood, obtained on day 0 of AZD1222 vaccination. The receptors shown here come from an adult in good health.

This chain joins TRBV20-1 and TRBJ2-7, with 7 bases identical to TRBD1. There are 11 residues in the CDR3. Per the germline V gene, CDR1 is DFQATT and CDR2 is SNEGSKA (reference sequence). V lost 7 bases to trimming and J lost 2 bases; unmatched junction nucleotides: 2. The CDR3 DNA reads TGCAGTGGCGACAGGGCCTACGAGCAGTACTTC. It specifies CSGDRAYEQYF.

J is TRBJ2-2 and V is TRBV7-2; D is undetermined. The CDR3 sequence is 16 residues long. Germline-derived CDR1 and CDR2 are SGHTA and FQGNSA. Trimming took off 4 bases at V and 0 bases at J, with 12 bases between the two ends. CDR3 DNA sequence: TGTGCCAGCAGCTCTCAGACGTTTACGAACACCGGGGAGCTGTTTTTT. Its protein is CASSSQTFTNTGELFF.

This rearrangement joins TRBV28 to TRBJ2-2; D possibly corresponds to TRBD2 (5 bases). The V and J ends lost 3 bases and 6 bases respectively, with 14 bases between them. The germline gives CDR1 MDHEN, CDR2 SYDVKM. CDR3 length: 15 amino acids. The CDR3 reads CASSFLSHGAGELFF. CDR3 DNA: TGTGCCAGCAGTTTTTTAAGTCACGGGGCCGGGGAGCTGTTTTTT.